Following are 18 T cell receptor beta chains from one sample sequenced in a study of OX40 agonist ivuxolimab in advanced cancers. This table comes from immunoSEQ multiplex PCR, and its TCRdb copy is limited to in-frame clones, with some not included. There are more than 85,000 clones in the sample; about 86% occur only once, and roughly 1.5% lies in the top ten. The input for sequencing was CD4+ or CD8+ T cells sorted from blood, taken in a trial of the OX40 agonist ivuxolimab. The source is an adult with an advanced solid tumor such as melanoma, head and neck, liver or kidney cancer.

The chain employs TRBV7-2 and TRBJ2-5; 7 positions match TRBD2. The DNA matches TRBJ2-7 better at its end, which makes the J call doubtful. The CDR3 consists of 15 residues. The germline gives CDR1 SGHTA, CDR2 FQGNSA. The DNA for the CDR3 is TGTGCCAGCAGCTTAGGTCGGGACTACTCCTACGAGCAGTACTTC. It encodes CASSLGRDYSYEQYF.

The chain couples TRBV19 to TRBJ1-3; D remains unclear. The CDR3 length is 13 residues. Germline V lookup: CDR1 LNHDA, CDR2 SQIVND (reference sequence). The germline V and J ends were trimmed by 5 bases and 4 bases, with 9 bases remaining between them. The chain's CDR3 is CASSARQGNTIYF. DNA for the CDR3: TGTGCCAGTAGTGCCCGACAAGGAAACACCATATATTTT.

This clone was detected only a few times. The chain combines TRBV6-5 with TRBJ1-2; a possible D gene is TRBD1 (5 bases). Per the germline V gene, CDR1 is MNHEY and CDR2 is SVGAGI. This CDR3 has 12 residues. For the CDR3, the DNA is TGTACCGTCGGGAGGGGTAACTATGGCTACACCTTC. The encoded protein is CTVGRGNYGYTF.

This clone is a singleton in its sample. The rearrangement uses TRBV9 and TRBJ2-1; 13 nucleotides align to TRBD2. CDR3 length: 19 residues. V dropped 5 bases and J dropped 8; count of bases not matched to a gene: 19. The germline gives CDR1 SGDLS, CDR2 YYNGEE. The CDR3 here is CASSGNRLGLAGRGDEQFF. The CDR3 region has the DNA TGTGCCAGCAGTGGAAATAGACTGGGACTAGCGGGACGCGGCGATGAGCAGTTCTTC. Full variable domain (missing parts from reference TRBV9 and TRBJ2-1): DSGVTQTPKHLITATGQRVTLRCSPRSGDLSVYWYQQSLDQGLQFLIQYYNGEERAKGNILERFSAQQFPDLHSELNLSSLELGDSALYFCASSGNRLGLAGRGDEQFFGPGTRLTVL.

The CDR3 region is CASSLDGGLYEQYF. The CDR3 DNA is TGTGCCAGCAGCTTAGATGGGGGACTCTACGAGCAGTACTTC. J is TRBJ2-7 and V is TRBV11-2, with a weak D call TRBD2 (6 bases). Trimming pared 0 bases from V and 3 bases from J, leaving 9 bases between. This CDR3 contains 14 residues. The V gene's germline CDR1 is SGHAT and CDR2 FQNNGV.

The rearrangement joins TRBV2 to TRBJ1-1; 7 nucleotides align to TRBD1. The CDR3 runs 14 residues. V shed 4 bases, J shed 8 bases, and the junction held 10 bases outside the gene matches. CDR1 is SNHLY and CDR2 is FYNNEI in the germline V gene. DNA of the CDR3: TGTGCCAGCAGTGGACCCCTAGGGGGCCTAGAAGCTTTCTTT. This translates into CASSGPLGGLEAFF.

The chain uses TRBV18 and TRBJ2-6; unclear D gene. The CDR3 extends over 16 amino acids. Germline V gene lookup returns CDR1 KGHSH and CDR2 LQKENI. V was pared by 0 bases and J by 0 bases, with 6 bases between. CDR3 bases: TGTGCCAGCTCACCACCACAGAACTCTGGGGCCAACGTCCTGACTTTC. Its protein is CASSPPQNSGANVLTF.

V and J are TRBV4-2 and TRBJ1-1, with D hard to call. The CDR3 extends over 15 amino acids. The ends were cut back, 3 bases at V and 6 bases at J, with 17 bases in the middle. CDR1 LGHNA and CDR2 YNFKEQ come from the germline V gene. CDR3 loop: CASSHLSVEGSEAFF. The CDR3 DNA reads as TGTGCCAGCAGCCACCTCTCGGTAGAGGGCTCTGAAGCTTTCTTT.

V gene TRBV7-2 combines with J gene TRBJ2-1; D remains unclear. Germline values: CDR1 SGHTA, CDR2 FQGNSA. With 1 base removed from V and 5 bases from J, the gap between germline ends came to 9 bases. This CDR3 has 14 residues. The CDR3 region is CASSLGPLNNEQFF. The CDR3 DNA reads as TGTGCCAGCAGCTTAGGCCCCCTAAACAATGAGCAGTTCTTC.

This chain uses TRBV7-7 with TRBJ2-5; TRBD2 matches at 7 bases. V gave up 5 bases and J gave up 5 bases; unmatched junction bases: 8. This CDR3 has 14 amino acids. Germline assignment: CDR1 SSHAT and CDR2 FNYEAQ (reference sequence). The CDR3 bases are TGTGCCAGCAGCCCTACCGGGGGGTGGGAGACCCAGTACTTC. Its translation is CASSPTGGWETQYF.

The genes are TRBV6-1 and TRBJ1-2; D unclear. The CDR3 runs 13 residues. Per the germline V gene, CDR1 is MNHNS and CDR2 is SASEGT. V was clipped by 0 bases and J by 4 bases, with 6 bases between them. The CDR3 loop reads CASSEAGRYGYTF. The DNA of the CDR3 is TGTGCCAGCAGTGAAGCAGGTCGCTATGGCTACACCTTC.

This clone has only one observation. The chain recombines TRBV15 with TRBJ2-3; the match to TRBD1 covers 8 bases. V lost 4 bases, J lost 3 bases, and 9 bases stayed unmatched. The CDR3 contains 16 residues. Germline V gene lookup returns CDR1 LNHNV and CDR2 YYDKDF (reference sequence). The CDR3 sequence is CATSILSTGVTDTQYF. CDR3 in DNA: TGTGCCACCAGCATCCTATCGACAGGGGTGACAGATACGCAGTATTTT.

A single count supports this clone. The rearrangement uses TRBV18 and TRBJ1-2, with a weak D call TRBD1 (6 bases). This CDR3 has 13 amino acids. V lost 3 bases to trimming and J lost 4 bases, with 9 bases between them. Germline assignment: CDR1 KGHSH and CDR2 LQKENI. This CDR3 is CASSPTGSYGYTF. The CDR3 DNA is TGTGCCAGCTCACCTACAGGGAGCTATGGCTACACCTTC.

The V call is TRBV10-2, the J call TRBJ1-2; possible D gene TRBD1, 5 bases. CDR3 length equals 12 residues. Trimming left V 8 bases short and J 5 bases short, with 12 bases between. Germline assignment: CDR1 WSHSY and CDR2 SAAADI. The DNA of the CDR3 is TGCGCCAGCGTCGGGGGAGAGTATGGCTACACCTTC. It yields the protein CASVGGEYGYTF.

The table lists this clone with a few counts. The CDR3 DNA reads TGTGCCAGCAGCAAGGGACAGGGGCCCTACAATGAGCAGTTCTTC. This sequence encodes CASSKGQGPYNEQFF. The chain carries TRBV7-3 and TRBJ2-1, with 10 bases identical to TRBD1. The V and J ends lost 5 bases and 2 bases, in that order; junction bases with no gene match: 3. This CDR3 has 15 amino acids. CDR1 and CDR2 from the germline V gene are SGHTA and FQGTGA.

CDR3: CASSIAQRRAKNIQYF. The CDR3 DNA is TGTGCCAGTAGTATAGCCCAGCGACGAGCCAAAAACATTCAGTACTTC. This sequence joins TRBV19 and TRBJ2-4; D unclear. The CDR3 covers 16 residues. V was clipped by 1 base and J by 0 bases, with 10 bases between them. Germline V gene sequence: CDR1 LNHDA, CDR2 SQIVND (reference sequence).

This clone was picked up one time. The rearrangement uses TRBV5-1 and TRBJ1-2; 8 nucleotides line up with TRBD1. The CDR3 is 13 residues long. Per the germline V gene, CDR1 is SGHRS and CDR2 is YFSETQ. Trimming removed 0 bases from V and 7 bases from J; junction bases left unmatched: 2. In DNA, the CDR3 is TGCGCCAGCAGCTTGGACAGGGGGTTTGGCTACACCTTC. It codes for CASSLDRGFGYTF.

This clone was detected only a few times. The V gene is TRBV28, the J gene TRBJ2-7; tentatively, D is TRBD1 (5 bases). In germline, CDR1 is MDHEN, CDR2 SYDVKM. This CDR3 comprises 11 residues. V lost 6 bases and J 4 bases, leaving 7 bases between the germline ends. Here the CDR3 reads CASRGEYEQYF. CDR3 sequence (DNA): TGTGCCAGCAGAGGGGAATACGAGCAGTACTTC.